This entry features one TCR beta chain sequence. Read coverage stops 3 residues before the CDR3 terminus; the germline J gene supplies the remainder. Cervical HPV DNA detected by MY09/MY11 PCR, typed by dot-blot. These data belong to a study of T cells in women clearing cervical HPV infection. Method: immunoSEQ multiplex PCR; TCRdb's copy keeps in-frame clones and lacks some. The table gives 25,000 to 30,000 clones; the top ten clones make up around 21% of it. This CDR3 has 14 amino acids. The germline CDR1 and CDR2 sequences are SSHAT and FNYEAQ (reference sequence). This clonotype was sampled from a woman between 18 and 75 years old with a cervical HPV16 infection that either progressed to CIN3+ or cleared (not recorded which). Material for sequencing was blood buffy coat. The chain carries TRBV7-7 and TRBJ2-3; D gene ambiguous. CDR3 sequence reads: CASSLTVTQETQYF. Partial CDR3 DNA: TGTGCCAGCAGCCTAACAGTGACCCAAGAGACG.